This T cell receptor (beta chain) derives from a study of blood T cell repertoires in COVID-19 (TCRdb year 2020). Broadly, across the study: Samples covering the acute and convalescent phases of COVID-19 were provided by collaborators in the United States, Italy and Spain. The prospective study material was composed of cDNA or gDNA derived from T cells, B-cell-depleted T cells, or PBMCs. The dataset comprised deeply sampled blood TCRbeta repertoires from subjects exposed to, actively infected with, or recovered from COVID-19. A freely available public database, intended as a resource for researchers studying the immune response to SARS-CoV-2, is where the repertoires were released. Samples came from the ongoing ImmuneRACE study (first 160 participants) plus 1,254 subjects from 6 global collaborators. A de-identified subject ID, COVID-19 status, age in years and sex were almost always included in the sample metadata. Where available, HLA class I and class II types were taken from metadata supplied by the sample provider and were not determined by assay-based typing.

Notes on this clone: Its target antigen remains unknown. No base qualities exist here, and no much larger clone lies one base off it.

Samples from volunteer blood donors who had recovered from COVID-19 were contributed by a second Seattle source. Collaborating institutions collected whole blood in K2EDTA tubes following their own protocols. Collaborator samples were shipped for TCRbeta analysis as frozen whole blood, isolated PBMCs, or DNA extracted from either sample type. Relative to germline, V is missing 4 bases and J is missing 4 bases, with 7 bases of the junction outside any gene match. Via the germline V gene (reference sequence), CDR1 is LGHDT and CDR2 YNNKEL. The CDR3, from cysteine to phenylalanine, totals 15 residues. The CDR3 DNA has 45 bases and is translated from base 1. The study at large found these results: The quantity of clinical and demographic metadata differed by source and by participant and was supplied without curation.

The immunoSEQ Assay, a bias-controlled multiplex PCR, was used to amplify TCRbeta CDR3 regions from genomic DNA. From the authors' description of their analysis: Nucleated cell counts per sample were estimated from amplification of reference gene primers within the assay. To quantify the absolute abundance of each unique TCRbeta CDR3 rearrangement, sequence reads were collapsed and filtered. For each sample, productive Simpson clonality was calculated as the square root of Simpson's diversity index across productive rearrangements. TCRdb took over this immuneACCESS table, retaining in-frame rearrangements with V and J assigned. Such tables are incomplete; in checked studies, under half of the missing clones stem from an unresolved V gene, and the remainder is unexplained. The V and J calls and clone size were taken over from that table, and D and trimming were inferred from the DNA. Here the sample has 230,000 or so clones; around 83% occur a single time. The ten largest clones take up roughly 1.4% of the sample.

Rearrangement joined TRBV3-1 (or the pseudogene TRBV3-2) to TRBJ2-5; TRBD2 fits 9 bases in the junction. What was sequenced was peripheral blood. This receptor was obtained from a woman aged 40 to 49 who had recovered from COVID-19. The DNA reads TGTGCCAGCAGCCCCGGCGGGGGGGCCCCAGAGACCCAGTACTTC. It codes for CASSPGGGAPETQYF.